The 22 T cell receptor beta chains in this list originate from one sample, sequenced in a study of blood T cell repertoires in COVID-19. This table comes from immunoSEQ multiplex PCR, and its TCRdb copy is limited to in-frame clones, with some not included. The sample records 200,000 to 250,000 clones, approximately 89% being singletons. The material sequenced was PBMCs or T cells enriched from blood (not recorded which). The receptors come from a woman between 25 and 40 years old who had been exposed to COVID-19.

This clone was picked up a small number of times. The rearrangement links TRBV19 to TRBJ1-1; D is possibly TRBD1 (6 bases). Per the germline V gene, CDR1 is LNHDA and CDR2 is SQIVND (reference sequence). The CDR3 sequence is 16 residues long. V lost 3 bases and J 0 bases, leaving 14 bases between the germline ends. In DNA, the CDR3 is TGTGCCAGTAGTATCGGGGGGGGCCGGCTGAACACTGAAGCTTTCTTT. This codes for CASSIGGGRLNTEAFF.

This rearrangement joins TRBV6-2 or TRBV6-3 to TRBJ2-7; D remains unclear. With 2 bases removed from V and 4 bases from J, the gap between germline ends came to 15 bases. CDR3 size: 15 residues. CDR1 MNHEY and CDR2 SVGEGT come from the germline V gene. CDR3 in DNA: TGTGCCAGCAGTTACCCTAATAAGTCAGGATACGAGCAGTACTTC. Translation: CASSYPNKSGYEQYF.

The V call is TRBV9, the J call TRBJ1-4; 12 nucleotides line up with TRBD1. The junction had 5 bases not matched to a gene; V was cut back by 4 bases and J by 7 bases. In germline, CDR1 is SGDLS, CDR2 YYNGEE. The CDR3 spans 15 residues. CDR3 in DNA: TGTGCCAGCAGCACGGGACAGGGGGCCTTTGAAAAACTGTTTTTT. It encodes CASSTGQGAFEKLFF.

The J gene is TRBJ1-5, the V gene TRBV2; D is unresolved. Germline lookup yields CDR1 SNHLY and CDR2 FYNNEI. The CDR3 runs to 13 residues. V lost 6 bases and J lost 8, with 14 bases in between. In DNA, the CDR3 is TGTGCCAGCAGGCGAATGATCCTCGAGCCCCAGCATTTT. Translating it yields CASRRMILEPQHF.

This CDR3 reads CASSLFLGTRTSYEQYF. CDR3 in DNA: TGTGCCAGCAGTTTATTTCTGGGGACACGGACCTCCTACGAGCAGTACTTC. The chain is built from TRBV28 and TRBJ2-7; D possibly corresponds to TRBD1 (6 bases). This CDR3 contains 17 residues. CDR1 and CDR2 from the germline V gene are MDHEN and SYDVKM. Trimming left V 1 base short and J 0 bases short, with 16 bases between.

This rearrangement joins TRBV7-3 to TRBJ2-5, with D unclear. The CDR3 extends over 13 amino acids. V was cut by 3 bases and J by 2 bases, with 7 bases left in between. Germline V lookup: CDR1 SGHTA, CDR2 FQGTGA. The CDR3, as DNA: TGTGCCAGCAGCTTGCGCGCGCAAGAGACCCAGTACTTC. Its translation is CASSLRAQETQYF.

CDR3 loop: CAISEPSGGEGETQYF. DNA of the CDR3: TGTGCCATCAGTGAGCCGAGCGGTGGGGAGGGAGAGACCCAGTACTTC. The gene calls are TRBV10-3 and TRBJ2-5; 7 nucleotides line up with TRBD2. CDR3 size: 16 residues. J lost 4 bases, V lost 2 bases, and 10 bases had no gene match. Germline loops: CDR1 ENHRY, CDR2 SYGVKD.

This chain links TRBV5-1 with TRBJ2-7; D may be TRBD1 (6 bases). From germline, CDR1 is SGHRS and CDR2 YFSETQ. V was shortened by 0 bases and J by 3 bases, with 13 bases between the two germline ends. The CDR3 loop spans 15 amino acids. The CDR3 here is CASSLEGVSYYEQYF. In DNA, the CDR3 is TGCGCCAGCAGCTTGGAGGGGGTTTCCTACTACGAGCAGTACTTC.

The V call is TRBV10-2, the J call TRBJ2-2, with no clear D. CDR3 length equals 14 residues. Germline CDR1 and CDR2: WSHSY and SAAADI. V gave up 4 bases and J gave up 1 base, with 7 bases separating them. The CDR3: CASSGAGNTGELFF. The CDR3 DNA sequence: TGCGCCAGCAGTGGTGCAGGGAACACCGGGGAGCTGTTTTTT.

The chain carries TRBV18 and TRBJ2-3; 8 bases fit TRBD2. This CDR3 is built from 15 residues. The trim removed 4 bases at V and 7 bases at J, leaving 10 bases unmatched. Germline loops: CDR1 KGHSH, CDR2 LQKENI. CDR3 sequence: CASSRERERGNTQYF. The DNA of the CDR3 is TGTGCCAGCTCACGAGAGCGGGAGAGGGGAAATACGCAGTATTTT.

The chain uses TRBV2 and TRBJ2-7; D perhaps matches TRBD1 (6 bases). There are 15 residues in the CDR3. Germline V CDR1 and CDR2: SNHLY, FYNNEI. The germline V and J ends were trimmed by 4 bases and 2 bases, with 15 bases remaining between them. The CDR3 here is CASSGRMGHPYEQYF. CDR3 coding DNA: TGTGCCAGCAGTGGACGCATGGGACATCCCTACGAGCAGTACTTC.

This chain links TRBV6-5 with TRBJ2-1; perhaps TRBD2 as D (6 bases). V was clipped by 7 bases and J by 5 bases, with 15 bases between them. CDR1 is MNHEY, CDR2 SVGAGI, per germline. The CDR3 is 14 amino acids. This chain's CDR3 is CASKILTRNNEQFF. DNA of the CDR3: TGTGCCAGCAAAATCTTGACTAGGAACAATGAGCAGTTCTTC.

This rearrangement joins TRBV19 to TRBJ2-1; TRBD1 matches 10 bases. There are 14 residues in the CDR3. Germline V lookup: CDR1 LNHDA, CDR2 SQIVND (reference sequence). The J segment lost 0 bases and the V segment lost 10 bases, leaving 3 bases of the junction unmatched. In nucleotides, the CDR3 is TGTGCCACCCGGGACAGGGGCTCCTACAATGAGCAGTTCTTC. Translating gives CATRDRGSYNEQFF.

The genes are TRBV2 and TRBJ1-5; D is possibly TRBD1 (5 bases). The CDR3 is 15 amino acids. Germline CDR1 reads SNHLY; CDR2 reads FYNNEI. V dropped 5 bases and J dropped 7 bases, with 18 bases sitting between them. The DNA of the CDR3 is TGTGCCAGCAGTTTTCTCGACAGTCGCTCCCAGCCCCAGCATTTT. Amino acid sequence: CASSFLDSRSQPQHF.

V gene TRBV20-1 combines with J gene TRBJ2-1; 8 bases fit TRBD2. J was trimmed by 4 bases and V by 3 bases; bases with no gene match: 11. CDR1 and CDR2 (germline): DFQATT, SNEGSKA (reference sequence). The CDR3 is 16 residues long. This chain's CDR3 is CSASDPGAGEYNEQFF. Here the CDR3 DNA reads TGCAGTGCTAGTGATCCGGGAGCGGGAGAATACAATGAGCAGTTCTTC.

The V and J genes are TRBV11-2 and TRBJ2-7; D call uncertain. V was clipped by 1 base and J by 5 bases, with 9 bases between them. The CDR3 is 13 amino acids. Germline V gives CDR1 SGHAT, CDR2 FQNNGV. The CDR3 DNA reads TGTGCCAGCAGCTTAGGGTACGAGGACGAGCAGTACTTC. It specifies CASSLGYEDEQYF.

V usage is TRBV5-4 and J usage is TRBJ1-1; D gene uncertain. The CDR3 extends over 13 amino acids. Germline assignment: CDR1 SGHNT and CDR2 YYREEE (reference sequence). Between the trimmed V and J ends, which lost 3 bases and 0 bases, there was a span of 6 bases. CDR3 region: CASSSRMNTEAFF. CDR3 bases: TGTGCCAGCAGCTCGAGGATGAACACTGAAGCTTTCTTT. The full variable domain, its missing parts supplied by reference TRBV5-4 and TRBJ1-1, is ETGVTQSPTHLIKTRGQQVTLRCSSQSGHNTVSWYQQALGQGPQFIFQYYREEENGRGNFPPRFSGLQFPNYSSELNVNALELDDSALYLCASSSRMNTEAFFGQGTRLTVV.

This clone was detected only once. The chain carries TRBV18 and TRBJ2-1, with 8 bases lining up with TRBD1. Unmatched junction bases numbered 8, after V lost 6 bases and J lost 4 bases. CDR1 and CDR2 (germline): KGHSH, LQKENI. This CDR3 comprises 15 residues. The CDR3: CASSPNRGNYNEQFF. The CDR3, as DNA: TGTGCCAGCTCGCCCAACAGGGGGAATTACAATGAGCAGTTCTTC.

This chain's CDR3 is CASIPRGPWDRAGYTF. Written as DNA, the CDR3 is TGTGCCAGCATCCCCCGAGGGCCCTGGGACAGGGCTGGCTACACCTTC. The chain combines TRBV6-4 with TRBJ1-2; 9 positions agree with TRBD1. The trim removed 7 bases at V and 7 bases at J, leaving 16 bases unmatched. This CDR3 region has 16 residues. Germline loops: CDR1 MRHNA, CDR2 SNTAGT.

The chain has TRBV5-4 and TRBJ2-7; tentatively, D is TRBD1 (6 bases). This CDR3 spans 12 amino acids. Looked up from germline, CDR1 is SGHNT and CDR2 is YYREEE (reference sequence). Trimming cost V 4 bases and J 4 bases, with 9 bases left between them. CDR3 sequence: CASSLRGYEQYF. DNA for the CDR3: TGTGCCAGCAGCCTCAGGGGTTACGAGCAGTACTTC. The full variable domain, rest sourced from reference TRBV5-4 and TRBJ2-7, is ETGVTQSPTHLIKTRGQQVTLRCSSQSGHNTVSWYQQALGQGPQFIFQYYREEENGRGNFPPRFSGLQFPNYSSELNVNALELDDSALYLCASSLRGYEQYFGPGTRLTVT.

The gene calls are TRBV11-2 and TRBJ1-4, with no clear D. Trimming shortened V by 3 bases and J by 3 bases, and 14 bases separated the two germline ends. The length of the CDR3 is 16 residues. Germline CDR1 is SGHAT and CDR2 is FQNNGV. CDR3 residues: CASSFAGTRANEKLFF. CDR3 in DNA: TGTGCCAGCAGCTTCGCTGGAACGCGGGCTAATGAAAAACTGTTTTTT.

The CDR3 sequence: CASSQVGRGKAGELFF. The CDR3 coding sequence is TGCGCCAGCAGCCAAGTTGGTCGGGGGAAGGCCGGGGAGCTGTTTTTT. The chain uses TRBV4-1 and TRBJ2-2; D might be TRBD2 (6 bases). Germline assignment: CDR1 MGHRA and CDR2 YSYEKL. Trimming cost V 1 base and J 6 bases, with 15 bases left between them. The CDR3 contains 16 residues.